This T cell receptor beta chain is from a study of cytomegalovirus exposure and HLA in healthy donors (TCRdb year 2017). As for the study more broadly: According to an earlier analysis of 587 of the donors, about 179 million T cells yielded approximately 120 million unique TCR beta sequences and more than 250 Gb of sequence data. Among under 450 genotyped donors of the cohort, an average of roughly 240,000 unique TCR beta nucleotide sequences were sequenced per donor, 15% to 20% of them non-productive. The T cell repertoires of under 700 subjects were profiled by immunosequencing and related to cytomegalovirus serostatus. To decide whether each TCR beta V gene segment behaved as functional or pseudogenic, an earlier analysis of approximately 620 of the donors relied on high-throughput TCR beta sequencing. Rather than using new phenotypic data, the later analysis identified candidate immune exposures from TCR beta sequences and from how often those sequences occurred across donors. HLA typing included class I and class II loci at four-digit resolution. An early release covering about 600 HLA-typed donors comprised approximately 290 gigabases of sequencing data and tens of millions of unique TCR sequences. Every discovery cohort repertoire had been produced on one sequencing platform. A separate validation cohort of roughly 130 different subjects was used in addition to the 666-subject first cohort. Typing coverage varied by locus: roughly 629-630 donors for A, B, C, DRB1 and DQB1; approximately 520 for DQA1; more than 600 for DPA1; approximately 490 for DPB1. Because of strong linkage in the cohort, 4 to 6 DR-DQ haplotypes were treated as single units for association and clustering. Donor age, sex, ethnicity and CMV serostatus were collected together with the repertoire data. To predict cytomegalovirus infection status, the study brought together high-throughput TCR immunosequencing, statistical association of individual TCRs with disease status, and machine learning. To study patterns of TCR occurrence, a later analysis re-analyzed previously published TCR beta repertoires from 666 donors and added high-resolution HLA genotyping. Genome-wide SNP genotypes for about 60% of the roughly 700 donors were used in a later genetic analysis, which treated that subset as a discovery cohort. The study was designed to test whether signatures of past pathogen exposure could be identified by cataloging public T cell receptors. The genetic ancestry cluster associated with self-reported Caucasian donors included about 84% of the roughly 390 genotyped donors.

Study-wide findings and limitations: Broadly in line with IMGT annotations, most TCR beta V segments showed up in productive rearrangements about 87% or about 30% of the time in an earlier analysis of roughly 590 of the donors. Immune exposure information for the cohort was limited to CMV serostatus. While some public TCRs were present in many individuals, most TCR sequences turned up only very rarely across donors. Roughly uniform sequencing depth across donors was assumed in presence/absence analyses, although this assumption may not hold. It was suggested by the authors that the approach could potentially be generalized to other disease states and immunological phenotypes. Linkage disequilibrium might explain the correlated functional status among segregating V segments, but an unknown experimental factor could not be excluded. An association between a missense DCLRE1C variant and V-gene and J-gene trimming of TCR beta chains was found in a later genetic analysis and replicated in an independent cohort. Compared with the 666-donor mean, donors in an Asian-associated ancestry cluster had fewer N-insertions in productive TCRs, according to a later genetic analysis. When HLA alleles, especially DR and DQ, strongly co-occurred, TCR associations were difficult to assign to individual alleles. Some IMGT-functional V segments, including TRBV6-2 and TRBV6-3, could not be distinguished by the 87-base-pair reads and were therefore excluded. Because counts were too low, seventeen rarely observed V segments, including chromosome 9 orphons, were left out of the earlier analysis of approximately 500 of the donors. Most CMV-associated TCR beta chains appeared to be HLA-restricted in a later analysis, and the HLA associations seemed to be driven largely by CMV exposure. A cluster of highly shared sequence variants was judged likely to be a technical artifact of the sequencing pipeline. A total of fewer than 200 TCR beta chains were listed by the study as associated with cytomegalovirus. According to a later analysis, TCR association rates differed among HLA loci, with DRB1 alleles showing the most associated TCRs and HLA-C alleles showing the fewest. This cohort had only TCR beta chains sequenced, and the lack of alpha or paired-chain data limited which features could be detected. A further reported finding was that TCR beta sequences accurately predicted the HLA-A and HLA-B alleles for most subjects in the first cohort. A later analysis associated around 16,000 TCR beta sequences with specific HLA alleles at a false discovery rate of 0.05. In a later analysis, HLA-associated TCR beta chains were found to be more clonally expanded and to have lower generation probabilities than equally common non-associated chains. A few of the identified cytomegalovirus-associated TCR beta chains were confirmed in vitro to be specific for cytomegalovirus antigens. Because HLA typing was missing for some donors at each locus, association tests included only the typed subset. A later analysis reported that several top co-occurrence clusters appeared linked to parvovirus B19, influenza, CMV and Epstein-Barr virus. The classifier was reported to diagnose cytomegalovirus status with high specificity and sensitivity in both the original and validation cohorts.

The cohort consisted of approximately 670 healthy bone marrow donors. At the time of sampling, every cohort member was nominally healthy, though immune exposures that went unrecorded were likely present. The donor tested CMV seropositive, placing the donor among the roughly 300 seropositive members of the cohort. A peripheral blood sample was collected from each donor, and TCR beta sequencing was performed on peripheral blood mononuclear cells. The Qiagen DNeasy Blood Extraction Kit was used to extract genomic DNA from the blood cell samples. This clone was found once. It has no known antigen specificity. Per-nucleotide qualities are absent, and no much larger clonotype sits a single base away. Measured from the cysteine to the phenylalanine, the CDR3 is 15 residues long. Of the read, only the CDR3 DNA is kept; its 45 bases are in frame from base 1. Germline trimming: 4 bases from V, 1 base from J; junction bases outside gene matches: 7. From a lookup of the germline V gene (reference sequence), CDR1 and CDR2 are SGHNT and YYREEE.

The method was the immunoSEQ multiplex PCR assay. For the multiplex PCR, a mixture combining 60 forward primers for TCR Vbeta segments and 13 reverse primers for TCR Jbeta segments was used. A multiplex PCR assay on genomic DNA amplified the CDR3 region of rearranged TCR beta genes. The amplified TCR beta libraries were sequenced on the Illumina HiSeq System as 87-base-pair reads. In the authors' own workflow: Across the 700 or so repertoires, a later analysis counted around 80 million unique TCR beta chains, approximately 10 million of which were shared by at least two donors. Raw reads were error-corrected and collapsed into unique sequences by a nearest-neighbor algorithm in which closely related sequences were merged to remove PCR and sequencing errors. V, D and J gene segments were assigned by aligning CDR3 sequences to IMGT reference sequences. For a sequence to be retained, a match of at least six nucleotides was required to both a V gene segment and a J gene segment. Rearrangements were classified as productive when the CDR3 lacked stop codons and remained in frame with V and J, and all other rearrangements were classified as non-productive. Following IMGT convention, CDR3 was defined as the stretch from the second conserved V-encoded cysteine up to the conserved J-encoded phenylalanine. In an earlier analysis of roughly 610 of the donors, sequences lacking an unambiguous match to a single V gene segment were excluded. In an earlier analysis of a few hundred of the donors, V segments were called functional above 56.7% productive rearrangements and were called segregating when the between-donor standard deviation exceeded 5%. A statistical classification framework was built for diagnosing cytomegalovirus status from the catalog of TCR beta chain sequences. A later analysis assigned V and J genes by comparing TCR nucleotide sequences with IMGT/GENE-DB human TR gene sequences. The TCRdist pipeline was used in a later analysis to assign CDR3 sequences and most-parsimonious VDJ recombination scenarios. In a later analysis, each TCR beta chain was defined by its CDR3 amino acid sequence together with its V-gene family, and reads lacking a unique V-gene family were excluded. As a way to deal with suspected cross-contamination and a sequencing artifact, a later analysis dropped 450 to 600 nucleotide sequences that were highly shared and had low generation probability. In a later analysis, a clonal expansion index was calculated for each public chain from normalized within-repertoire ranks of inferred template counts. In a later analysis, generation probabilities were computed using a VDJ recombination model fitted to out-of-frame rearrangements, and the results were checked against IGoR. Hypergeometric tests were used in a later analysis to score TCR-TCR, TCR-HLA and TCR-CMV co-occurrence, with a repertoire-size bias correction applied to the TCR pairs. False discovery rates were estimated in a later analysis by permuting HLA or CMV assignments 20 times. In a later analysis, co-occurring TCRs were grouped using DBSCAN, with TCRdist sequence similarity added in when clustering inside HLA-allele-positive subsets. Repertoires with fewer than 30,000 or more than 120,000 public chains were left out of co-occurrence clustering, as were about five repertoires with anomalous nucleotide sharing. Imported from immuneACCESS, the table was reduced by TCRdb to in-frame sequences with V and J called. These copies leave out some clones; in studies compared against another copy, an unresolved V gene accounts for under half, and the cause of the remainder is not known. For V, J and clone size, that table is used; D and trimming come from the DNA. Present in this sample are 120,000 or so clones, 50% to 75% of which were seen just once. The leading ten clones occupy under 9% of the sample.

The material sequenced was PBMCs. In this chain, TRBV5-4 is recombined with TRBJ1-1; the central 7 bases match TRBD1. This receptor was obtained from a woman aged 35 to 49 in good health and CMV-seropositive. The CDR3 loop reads CASSVGGIRNTEAFF. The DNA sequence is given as TGTGCCAGCAGCGTAGGGGGCATAAGGAACACTGAAGCTTTCTTT.